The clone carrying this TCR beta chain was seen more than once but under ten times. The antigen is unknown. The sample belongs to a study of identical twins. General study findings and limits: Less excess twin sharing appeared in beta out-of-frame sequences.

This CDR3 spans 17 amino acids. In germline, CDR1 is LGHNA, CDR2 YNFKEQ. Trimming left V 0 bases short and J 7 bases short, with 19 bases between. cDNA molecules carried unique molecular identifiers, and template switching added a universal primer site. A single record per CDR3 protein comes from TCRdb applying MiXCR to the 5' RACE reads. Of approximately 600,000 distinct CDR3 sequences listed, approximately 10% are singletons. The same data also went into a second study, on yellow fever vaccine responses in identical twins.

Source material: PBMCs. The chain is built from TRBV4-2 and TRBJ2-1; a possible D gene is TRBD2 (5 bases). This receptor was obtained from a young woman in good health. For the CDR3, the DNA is TGTGCCAGCAGCCAAGATGGGTCGACAACGGGGAGTAATGAGCAGTTCTTC. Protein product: CASSQDGSTTGSNEQFF.